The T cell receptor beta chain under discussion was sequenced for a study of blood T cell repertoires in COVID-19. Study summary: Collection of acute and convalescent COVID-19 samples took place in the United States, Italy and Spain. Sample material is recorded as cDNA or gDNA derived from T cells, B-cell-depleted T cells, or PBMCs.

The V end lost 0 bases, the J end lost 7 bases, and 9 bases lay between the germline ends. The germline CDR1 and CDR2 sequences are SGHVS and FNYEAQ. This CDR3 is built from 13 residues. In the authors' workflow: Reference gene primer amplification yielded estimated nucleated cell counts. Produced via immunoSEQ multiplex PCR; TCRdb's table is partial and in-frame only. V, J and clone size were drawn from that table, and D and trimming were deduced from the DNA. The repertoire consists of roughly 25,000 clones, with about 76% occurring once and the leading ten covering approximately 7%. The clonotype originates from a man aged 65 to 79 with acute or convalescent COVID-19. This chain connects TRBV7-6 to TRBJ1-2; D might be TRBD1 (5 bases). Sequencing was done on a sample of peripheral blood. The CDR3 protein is CASSLAGRRGYTF. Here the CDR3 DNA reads TGTGCCAGCAGCTTAGCGGGGCGACGTGGCTACACCTTC.